This T cell receptor beta chain was recorded in a study of blood T cells in healthy people across ages. Study-level results: Roughly linear age-related decline in beta diversity appeared, significant by age approximately 40.

Through a sample-barcoded 5' primer and a J-beta primer mix, a second PCR was run for roughly 7 to 12 cycles. Every cDNA molecule carried a tag from a template-switch adaptor bearing 12 random nucleotides. MiXCR was run by TCRdb on the 5' RACE reads, yielding one entry per CDR3 protein. The sample records 800,000 to 950,000 distinct CDR3 sequences, around 29% being singletons. The CDR3 sequence is 17 residues long. V was clipped by 0 bases and J by 11 bases, with 25 bases between them. Per the germline V gene, CDR1 is SGHVS and CDR2 is FQNEAQ. Per sample, extraction of total RNA gave at least 6 micrograms in every case. This clonotype has only a few counts. Its cognate antigen is unknown. This same sample was also part of a study on T cells of mothers and their children.

Sequenced material: blood. The receptor comes from a woman aged 40 to 49 in good health. The chain is built from TRBV7-8 and TRBJ2-5; tentatively, D is TRBD2 (6 bases). CDR3 protein: CASSLAYGTSTHDEQYF. DNA of the CDR3: TGTGCCAGCAGCTTAGCGTACGGGACTTCGACACACGATGAGCAGTACTTC.